The entry that follows covers one TCR beta chain sequence. This clonotype was observed a few times. The target of this receptor is not known. It has no much larger one-base neighbor in the sample; base qualities were not kept. This sample was taken from a study of T cell repertoires in cytomegalovirus infection (dated by TCRdb to 2018 to 2020). Concerning the study at large: Donor HLA type was relevant to the analysis, as public TCR beta signatures indicated carriage of CMV infection together with the matching HLA type. Summary of the overall study and its limitations: The ex vivo response was dominated by HLA-C-restricted CMV-specific TCR beta clonotypes, which also provided the single most frequent clonotype in two of eight donors. Cumulative frequency of public TCR beta family members discriminated carriers of CMV infection plus the relevant HLA type in this cohort and an independent 352-donor cohort.

From its cysteine to its phenylalanine, the CDR3 spans 16 amino acids. The read is trimmed to its CDR3 DNA, 48 bases read in frame from base 1. Deletion took 2 bases off V and 4 bases off J, with a span of 16 bases between the germline ends. The germline V gene encodes CDR1 LGHNT and CDR2 FRNRAP. The listed sequencing device is Illumina HiSeq 1500. TCRdb reanalyzed the raw reads on its own, using fastp at Q25 for trimming and MiXCR for clone calling, and kept in-frame beta chains. Every CDR3 protein is listed once, alongside the most common genes and DNA of its rows. A total of about 310,000 distinct CDR3 sequences appear in this sample, roughly a sixth of them only once. Approximately 12% of the sample goes to the ten largest clones.

Sequencing was performed on PBMCs. The clonotype comes from a human donor in good health (CMV status not recorded). Some clones in this sample may be carry-over from other donors' samples. This receptor chain uses TRBV12-5 and TRBJ2-3, and the D gene may be TRBD2, 6 bases matching. This receptor has the CDR3 CASGLTQGGGSDTQYF. The sequence in DNA is TGTGCTAGTGGTTTGACCCAGGGAGGTGGGTCAGATACGCAGTATTTT.